Listed below are T cell receptor beta chains from one sample, sequenced in a study of cytomegalovirus exposure and HLA in healthy donors. Some clones are missing from TCRdb's copy, which holds only in-frame ones; the method was immunoSEQ multiplex PCR. Seen here are hundreds of thousands of clones, around 87% observed once, and the top ten hold roughly 2%. The sequenced sample consisted of PBMCs. The source is a woman between 18 and 30 years old in good health and CMV-seropositive. The CDR3 runs from the conserved cysteine through the conserved F or W. A D gene is named only where the DNA matches it firmly. Clone size, where shown, is once, few, many, or a class for clones that have expanded.

j_call: TRBJ2-2
clone_size: NA
v_call: TRBV28
d_call: NA
cdr3_aa: CASRAWSRGANTGELFF
cdr3_nt: TGTGCCAGCAGAGCATGGAGCAGGGGCGCGAACACCGGGGAGCTGTTTTTT

j_call: TRBJ2-7
clone_size: NA
v_call: TRBV9
d_call: TRBD2
cdr3_aa: CASSVEAGSSYEQYF
cdr3_nt: TGTGCCAGCAGCGTAGAAGCGGGGAGCTCCTACGAGCAGTACTTC

j_call: TRBJ2-5
clone_size: NA
v_call: TRBV6-5
d_call: TRBD1
cdr3_aa: CASSGTGSQETQYF
cdr3_nt: TGTGCCAGCAGTGGGACAGGGAGCCAAGAGACCCAGTACTTC

j_call: TRBJ2-7
clone_size: once
v_call: TRBV6-5
d_call: NA
cdr3_aa: CASSQSGGEQYF
cdr3_nt: TGTGCCAGCAGCCAATCCGGGGGCGAGCAGTACTTC

j_call: TRBJ2-2
clone_size: NA
v_call: TRBV4-1
d_call: NA
cdr3_aa: CASSQDPRGTGELFF
cdr3_nt: TGCGCCAGCAGCCAAGACCCTAGGGGTACCGGGGAGCTGTTTTTT

j_call: TRBJ1-2
clone_size: NA
v_call: TRBV2
d_call: NA
cdr3_aa: CASSFATANYGYTF
cdr3_nt: TGTGCCAGCAGTTTCGCGACAGCTAACTATGGCTACACCTTC

j_call: TRBJ1-1
clone_size: NA
v_call: TRBV7-8
d_call: NA
cdr3_aa: CASSYDGGLNTEAFF
cdr3_nt: TGTGCCAGCAGCTACGACGGGGGATTGAACACTGAAGCTTTCTTT

j_call: TRBJ2-5
clone_size: NA
v_call: TRBV7-9
d_call: TRBD2
cdr3_aa: CASSLVGTSKETQYF
cdr3_nt: TGTGCCAGCAGCTTAGTGGGGACTAGTAAAGAGACCCAGTACTTC

j_call: TRBJ2-7
clone_size: NA
v_call: TRBV5-4
d_call: NA
cdr3_aa: CASSSRATYEQYF
cdr3_nt: TGTGCCAGCAGCTCCAGGGCTACCTACGAGCAGTACTTC

j_call: TRBJ2-7
clone_size: NA
v_call: TRBV27
d_call: TRBD2
cdr3_aa: CASHSGSIHEQYF
cdr3_nt: TGTGCCAGCCATAGCGGGAGTATCCACGAGCAGTACTTC

j_call: TRBJ1-2
clone_size: NA
v_call: TRBV30
d_call: NA
cdr3_aa: CAWSVRWSDGYTF
cdr3_nt: TGTGCCTGGAGTGTTAGGTGGAGCGATGGCTACACCTTC

j_call: TRBJ2-3
clone_size: NA
v_call: TRBV27
d_call: TRBD1
cdr3_aa: CASHPSTGQGADTQYF
cdr3_nt: TGTGCCAGCCACCCCTCCACTGGACAGGGGGCAGATACGCAGTATTTT

j_call: TRBJ1-1
clone_size: NA
v_call: TRBV4-1
d_call: TRBD1
cdr3_aa: CASSQDPNRGRAFF
cdr3_nt: TGCGCCAGCAGCCAAGACCCGAACAGGGGGCGAGCTTTCTTT

j_call: TRBJ1-1
clone_size: NA
v_call: TRBV5-4
d_call: NA
cdr3_aa: CASSLFGDIANTEAFF
cdr3_nt: TGTGCCAGCAGCTTGTTTGGAGATATCGCGAACACTGAAGCTTTCTTT

j_call: TRBJ2-7
clone_size: NA
v_call: TRBV27
d_call: TRBD1
cdr3_aa: CASKPNQGAAYGYEQYF
cdr3_nt: TGTGCCAGCAAACCAAATCAGGGGGCAGCTTATGGATACGAGCAGTACTTC

j_call: TRBJ2-2
clone_size: NA
v_call: TRBV27
d_call: NA
cdr3_aa: CASSFRTGELFF
cdr3_nt: TGTGCCAGCAGTTTCCGGACCGGGGAGCTGTTTTTT

j_call: TRBJ2-7
clone_size: NA
v_call: TRBV5-4
d_call: NA
cdr3_aa: CASSVNRETYEQYF
cdr3_nt: TGTGCCAGCAGCGTAAACAGGGAAACCTACGAGCAGTACTTC

j_call: TRBJ1-1
clone_size: few
v_call: TRBV29-1
d_call: NA
cdr3_aa: CSVGRVNTEAFF
cdr3_nt: TGCAGCGTTGGCAGGGTGAACACTGAAGCTTTCTTT

j_call: TRBJ1-3
clone_size: NA
v_call: TRBV4-2
d_call: NA
cdr3_aa: CASSRLGPGNTIYF
cdr3_nt: TGTGCCAGCAGCCGCCTGGGCCCTGGAAACACCATATATTTT

j_call: TRBJ1-1
clone_size: NA
v_call: TRBV6-6
d_call: TRBD1
cdr3_aa: CASSWTGANTEAFF
cdr3_nt: TGTGCCAGCAGTTGGACAGGGGCGAACACTGAAGCTTTCTTT

j_call: TRBJ2-7
clone_size: NA
v_call: TRBV11-3
d_call: TRBD1
cdr3_aa: CASSPGQGAVEQYF
cdr3_nt: TGTGCCAGCAGCCCAGGACAGGGGGCGGTCGAGCAGTACTTC

j_call: TRBJ1-1
clone_size: NA
v_call: TRBV18
d_call: NA
cdr3_aa: CASSGDTEAFF
cdr3_nt: TGTGCCAGCTCCGGAGACACTGAAGCTTTCTTT

j_call: TRBJ2-2
clone_size: few
v_call: TRBV2
d_call: TRBD1
cdr3_aa: CASTGGQGGTGELFF
cdr3_nt: TGTGCCAGCACCGGAGGACAGGGGGGAACCGGGGAGCTGTTTTTT

j_call: TRBJ2-7
clone_size: NA
v_call: TRBV6-5
d_call: TRBD2
cdr3_aa: CASSPGTSGSYEQYF
cdr3_nt: TGTGCCAGCAGTCCCGGGACTAGCGGCTCCTACGAGCAGTACTTC

j_call: TRBJ1-2
clone_size: NA
v_call: TRBV28
d_call: NA
cdr3_aa: CASSDPSGNYGYTF
cdr3_nt: TGTGCCAGCAGTGACCCATCAGGAAACTATGGCTACACCTTC

j_call: TRBJ1-2
clone_size: NA
v_call: TRBV5-8
d_call: NA
cdr3_aa: CASSPVNRKYGYTF
cdr3_nt: TGTGCCAGCAGCCCGGTCAACAGGAAGTATGGCTACACCTTC

j_call: TRBJ2-3
clone_size: NA
v_call: TRBV9
d_call: NA
cdr3_aa: CASSVAPLNGRDYTDTQYF
cdr3_nt: TGTGCCAGCAGCGTAGCCCCCCTAAACGGGAGAGATTACACAGATACGCAGTATTTT

j_call: TRBJ1-1
clone_size: NA
v_call: TRBV29-1
d_call: TRBD1
cdr3_aa: CSVSDRGGTEAFF
cdr3_nt: TGCAGCGTTTCTGACAGGGGGGGGACTGAAGCTTTCTTT

j_call: TRBJ2-5
clone_size: once
v_call: TRBV25-1
d_call: NA
cdr3_aa: CASSDLATGREETQYF
cdr3_nt: TGTGCCAGCAGTGATCTAGCGACAGGGCGGGAAGAGACCCAGTACTTC

j_call: TRBJ2-1
clone_size: NA
v_call: TRBV5-1
d_call: NA
cdr3_aa: CASSLKPGQYHEQFF
cdr3_nt: TGCGCCAGCAGCTTGAAGCCTGGTCAATACCATGAGCAGTTCTTC

j_call: TRBJ2-1
clone_size: NA
v_call: TRBV14
d_call: NA
cdr3_aa: CASGWGTSNEQFF
cdr3_nt: TGTGCCAGCGGGTGGGGGACAAGCAATGAGCAGTTCTTC

j_call: TRBJ2-2
clone_size: NA
v_call: TRBV7-9
d_call: NA
cdr3_aa: CASSLAKALNTGELFF
cdr3_nt: TGTGCCAGCAGCTTAGCGAAAGCCCTGAACACCGGGGAGCTGTTTTTT

j_call: TRBJ2-5
clone_size: NA
v_call: TRBV25-1
d_call: TRBD1
cdr3_aa: CASSDPPGQGEETQYF
cdr3_nt: TGTGCCAGCAGTGACCCCCCGGGACAGGGAGAAGAGACCCAGTACTTC

j_call: TRBJ2-3
clone_size: NA
v_call: TRBV5-1
d_call: TRBD2
cdr3_aa: CASSHPSGGVTDTQYF
cdr3_nt: TGCGCCAGCAGCCACCCTAGCGGAGGAGTCACAGATACGCAGTATTTT

j_call: TRBJ2-7
clone_size: NA
v_call: TRBV6-1
d_call: NA
cdr3_aa: CASSEYQGLTYEQYF
cdr3_nt: TGTGCCAGCAGTGAATATCAGGGGCTAACCTACGAGCAGTACTTC

j_call: TRBJ1-2
clone_size: few
v_call: TRBV27
d_call: TRBD1
cdr3_aa: CASSSIGQGRYGYTF
cdr3_nt: TGTGCCAGCAGTTCAATCGGACAGGGGCGTTATGGCTACACCTTC

j_call: TRBJ2-2
clone_size: NA
v_call: TRBV5-1
d_call: NA
cdr3_aa: CASSVSTGNTGELFF
cdr3_nt: TGCGCCAGCAGTGTTTCGACTGGAAACACCGGGGAGCTGTTTTTT

j_call: TRBJ1-4
clone_size: NA
v_call: TRBV27
d_call: NA
cdr3_aa: CASADSVNEKLFF
cdr3_nt: TGTGCCAGCGCGGACAGCGTTAATGAAAAACTGTTTTTT

j_call: TRBJ2-7
clone_size: NA
v_call: TRBV30
d_call: NA
cdr3_aa: CAWRDNNEQYF
cdr3_nt: TGTGCCTGGAGGGACAATAACGAGCAGTACTTC

j_call: TRBJ2-7
clone_size: NA
v_call: TRBV6-1
d_call: TRBD2
cdr3_aa: CASSATGLAGPNQQYF
cdr3_nt: TGTGCCAGCAGTGCCACCGGACTAGCGGGCCCCAATCAGCAGTACTTC

j_call: TRBJ1-2
clone_size: NA
v_call: TRBV6-5
d_call: TRBD1
cdr3_aa: CASNPTSTGSYGYTF
cdr3_nt: TGTGCCAGCAACCCCACTTCGACAGGGAGCTATGGCTACACCTTC

j_call: TRBJ1-1
clone_size: NA
v_call: TRBV9
d_call: TRBD1
cdr3_aa: CASSVDRGGGKNTEAFF
cdr3_nt: TGTGCCAGCAGCGTAGACAGGGGAGGTGGTAAGAACACTGAAGCTTTCTTT